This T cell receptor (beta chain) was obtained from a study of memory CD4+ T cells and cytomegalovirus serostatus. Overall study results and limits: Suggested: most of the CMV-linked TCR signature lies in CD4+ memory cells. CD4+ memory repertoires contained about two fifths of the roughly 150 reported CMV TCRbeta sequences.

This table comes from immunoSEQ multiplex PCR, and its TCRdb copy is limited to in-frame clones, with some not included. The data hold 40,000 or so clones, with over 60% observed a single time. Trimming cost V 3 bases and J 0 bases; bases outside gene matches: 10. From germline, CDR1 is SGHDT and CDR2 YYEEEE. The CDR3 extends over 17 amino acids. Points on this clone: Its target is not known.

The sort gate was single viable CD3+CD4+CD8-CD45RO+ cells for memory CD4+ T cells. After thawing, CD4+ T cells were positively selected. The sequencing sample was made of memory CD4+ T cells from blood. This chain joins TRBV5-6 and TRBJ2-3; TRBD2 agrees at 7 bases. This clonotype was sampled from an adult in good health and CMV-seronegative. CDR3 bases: TGTGCCAGCAGCTCGAGCGGGACCGAATCTAGCACAGATACGCAGTATTTT. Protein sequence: CASSSSGTESSTDTQYF. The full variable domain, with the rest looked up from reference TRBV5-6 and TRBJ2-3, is DAGVTQSPTHLIKTRGQQVTLRCSPKSGHDTVSWYQQALGQGPQFIFQYYEEEERQRGNFPDRFSGHQFPNYSSELNVNALLLGDSALYLCASSSSGTESSTDTQYFGPGTRLTVL.